These 25 T cell receptor beta chains were all obtained from the same sample, sequenced in a study of blood T cell repertoires in COVID-19. Repertoires were generated with immunoSEQ multiplex PCR, while TCRdb's copy carries only in-frame clones and drops some. The table has roughly 14,000 clones, 80% to 90% seen once. The sequencing sample was made of peripheral blood. All receptors come from a human donor in a cohort sampled during active COVID-19.

This clone turned up a few times. V and J are TRBV28 and TRBJ2-2; 11 positions agree with TRBD1. Germline V gives CDR1 MDHEN, CDR2 SYDVKM. J was trimmed by 4 bases and V by 6 bases; bases with no gene match: 13. CDR3 length equals 18 residues. The CDR3 DNA reads TGTGCCAGCAGCACCCCAGGACAGGGGGCGGCGGGCACCGGGGAGCTGTTTTTT. Translating it yields CASSTPGQGAAGTGELFF.

The genes are TRBV7-9 and TRBJ2-1; D is perhaps TRBD1 (6 bases). The germline gives CDR1 SEHNR, CDR2 FQNEAQ (reference sequence). The CDR3 is 15 residues long. V dropped 1 base and J dropped 6 bases, with 13 bases sitting between them. This CDR3 reads CASSLEGEIVNEQFF. CDR3 DNA sequence: TGTGCCAGCAGCTTAGAGGGGGAGATAGTCAATGAGCAGTTCTTC.

The chain carries TRBV6-5 and TRBJ1-3; 9 nucleotides match TRBD1. V shed 0 bases and J 4 bases; nucleotides not matched to a gene: 4. This CDR3 comprises 16 residues. Germline V lookup: CDR1 MNHEY, CDR2 SVGAGI. The DNA for the CDR3 is TGTGCCAGCAGTTACTCCGGACAGGGGATAGGAAACACCATATATTTT. As protein: CASSYSGQGIGNTIYF.

V and J are TRBV27 and TRBJ2-7; 9 nucleotides agree with TRBD1. There are 15 residues in the CDR3. The ends lost 4 bases at V and 4 bases at J; junction bases unmatched: 8. Per germline, CDR1 MNHEY and CDR2 SMNVEV (reference sequence). The chain's CDR3 is CASSSTGGGWYEQYF. The CDR3 DNA reads as TGTGCCAGCAGTTCAACAGGGGGCGGGTGGTACGAGCAGTACTTC.

The V and J genes are TRBV4-1 and TRBJ1-2; D is undetermined. CDR1 and CDR2 from the germline V gene are MGHRA and YSYEKL. V lost 0 bases and J 1 base, leaving 9 bases between the germline ends. The CDR3 has 15 residues. The CDR3 loop is CASSQEETYNYGYTF. The CDR3 coding sequence is TGCGCCAGCAGCCAAGAGGAGACCTATAACTATGGCTACACCTTC.

The V gene is TRBV30, the J gene TRBJ1-4; 9 positions agree with TRBD1. The CDR3 totals 15 residues. With V trimmed by 3 bases and J by 5 bases, 7 bases remained unmatched. From germline, CDR1 is GTSNPN and CDR2 SVGIG (reference sequence). CDR3 protein: CAWRRAGQGNEKLFF. For the CDR3, the DNA is TGTGCCTGGAGGCGCGCAGGACAGGGGAATGAAAAACTGTTTTTT. Supplemented by reference TRBV30 and TRBJ1-4, the full variable domain reads SQTIHQWPATLVQPVGSPLSLECTVEGTSNPNLYWYRQAAGRGLQLLFYSVGIGQISSEVPQNLSASRPQDRQFILSSKKLLLSDSGFYLCAWRRAGQGNEKLFFGSGTQLSVL.

This sequence joins TRBV11-3 and TRBJ2-1; 8 nucleotides line up with TRBD1. Trimming at V came to 4 bases and at J to 10 bases, leaving 3 bases not matched to a gene. The CDR3 runs to 12 residues. CDR1 and CDR2 from the germline V gene are SGHNT and YENEEA. The CDR3 reads CASSSRTGEQFF. For the CDR3, the DNA is TGTGCCAGCAGCTCTAGGACAGGGGAGCAGTTCTTC.

The table lists this clone with a count of one. This chain links TRBV5-1 with TRBJ1-1; D unresolved. This CDR3 has 16 residues. The V end lost 4 bases, the J end lost 3 bases, and 19 bases lay between the germline ends. The germline V gene encodes CDR1 SGHRS and CDR2 YFSETQ. CDR3 nucleotide sequence: TGCGCCAGCAGCCTCGGGGAAGGGCGATGGGACACTGAAGCTTTCTTT. Translating gives CASSLGEGRWDTEAFF.

The genes are TRBV5-8 and TRBJ2-5; D is unresolved. Germline V gene lookup returns CDR1 SGHTS and CDR2 YDEGEE. With 0 bases removed from V and 1 base from J, the gap between germline ends came to 4 bases. The CDR3 totals 13 residues. CDR3 loop: CASSLVSQETQYF. CDR3 coding DNA: TGTGCCAGCAGCTTGGTCAGCCAAGAGACCCAGTACTTC.

Here the CDR3 DNA reads TGTGCCAGCAGCCCCACTTCCCCGGACAGCTTCTCCTACGAGCAGTACTTC. It encodes CASSPTSPDSFSYEQYF. The V and J genes are TRBV4-2 and TRBJ2-7; D is possibly TRBD1 (6 bases). CDR1 LGHNA and CDR2 YNFKEQ come from the germline V gene. The CDR3 spans 17 residues. V dropped 4 bases and J dropped 0 bases, with 19 bases sitting between them.

The CDR3 DNA follows: TGTGCCACCAGCAGCCCCCCAGGGGGAGCCGGGGAGCTGTTTTTT. This translates into CATSSPPGGAGELFF. V gene TRBV15 combines with J gene TRBJ2-2, with 7 bases identical to TRBD1. Trimming cost V 3 bases and J 6 bases; bases outside gene matches: 7. This CDR3 region has 15 residues. Per the germline V gene, CDR1 is LNHNV and CDR2 is YYDKDF (reference sequence).

V and J are TRBV29-1 and TRBJ2-1; 8 bases agree with TRBD2. Germline assignment: CDR1 SQVTM and CDR2 ANQGSEA. The trim removed 5 bases at V and 12 bases at J, leaving 9 bases unmatched. CDR3 length: 12 amino acids. The CDR3 coding sequence is TGCAGCGTTCCCAGCGGGAGCGGTCCGCAGTTCTTC. It translates to CSVPSGSGPQFF.

CDR3 bases: TGTGCCAGCAGTCGGGAGAGAAGCACAGATACGCAGTATTTT. Amino acids: CASSRERSTDTQYF. The chain combines TRBV11-1 with TRBJ2-3, with D possibly being TRBD2 (6 bases). V lost 6 bases to trimming and J lost 0 bases, with 10 bases between them. The CDR3 is made up of 14 amino acids. Germline CDR1 and CDR2: SGHAT and FQDESV (reference sequence).

The chain joins TRBV18 to TRBJ1-2; no firm D call. The germline gives CDR1 KGHSH, CDR2 LQKENI. With 2 bases removed from V and 2 bases from J, the gap between germline ends came to 12 bases. CDR3 length: 15 amino acids. The CDR3 sequence is CASSPIEAGNYGYTF. CDR3 sequence (DNA): TGTGCCAGCTCACCAATTGAGGCGGGGAACTATGGCTACACCTTC.

This clone was counted a few times. The chain joins TRBV28 to TRBJ2-7; D gene ambiguous. This CDR3 is 12 amino acids long. Trimming left V 5 bases short and J 7 bases short, with 12 bases between. The germline gives CDR1 MDHEN, CDR2 SYDVKM. CDR3 in amino acids: CASSPVRREQYF. DNA of the CDR3: TGTGCCAGCAGTCCGGTGAGGCGGGAGCAGTACTTC.

This chain joins TRBV5-4 and TRBJ1-2; D possibly corresponds to TRBD1 (6 bases). CDR1 and CDR2 from the germline V gene are SGHNT and YYREEE (reference sequence). Trimming shortened V by 2 bases and J by 5 bases, and 16 bases separated the two germline ends. The CDR3 totals 15 residues. The CDR3 region has the DNA TGTGCCAGCAGCTTAGTGAGGGCAGGGGCATATGGCTACACCTTC. As protein: CASSLVRAGAYGYTF. The whole variable domain, filled in from reference TRBV5-4 and TRBJ1-2, reads ETGVTQSPTHLIKTRGQQVTLRCSSQSGHNTVSWYQQALGQGPQFIFQYYREEENGRGNFPPRFSGLQFPNYSSELNVNALELDDSALYLCASSLVRAGAYGYTFGSGTRLTVV.

The chain uses TRBV5-1 and TRBJ2-7; 7 bases are shared with TRBD2. The CDR3 runs 14 residues. The V and J ends lost 6 bases and 5 bases, in that order; junction bases with no gene match: 11. Germline V gene sequence: CDR1 SGHRS, CDR2 YFSETQ. CDR3 sequence reads: CASTGGGMLDEQYF. As DNA, the CDR3 is TGCGCCAGCACCGGCGGGGGTATGTTGGACGAGCAGTACTTC.

The genes are TRBV5-8 and TRBJ2-5; D is ambiguous. The germline V and J ends were trimmed by 2 bases and 3 bases, with 20 bases remaining between them. The CDR3 sequence is 17 residues long. In germline, CDR1 is SGHTS, CDR2 YDEGEE. CDR3: CASSFRLVDTNEETQYF. CDR3 sequence (DNA): TGTGCCAGCAGCTTTCGCCTCGTCGACACCAACGAAGAGACCCAGTACTTC.

The chain carries TRBV10-3 and TRBJ2-2, with D unresolved. Per the germline V gene, CDR1 is ENHRY and CDR2 is SYGVKD. CDR3 length: 17 amino acids. Trimming left V 0 bases short and J 2 bases short, with 13 bases between. This chain's CDR3 is CAISESFPGINTGELFF. The CDR3 DNA follows: TGTGCCATCAGTGAGTCGTTTCCGGGTATTAACACCGGGGAGCTGTTTTTT.

This chain joins TRBV7-8 and TRBJ2-7; unclear D gene. The V end lost 5 bases, the J end lost 3 bases, and 5 bases lay between the germline ends. Germline V gives CDR1 SGHVS, CDR2 FQNEAQ. The CDR3 is 11 amino acids. CDR3: CASSLYYEQYF. CDR3 DNA: TGTGCCAGCAGCCTCTACTACGAGCAGTACTTC.

This clone was seen a single time. V usage is TRBV19 and J usage is TRBJ2-2; TRBD1 agrees at 8 bases. Unmatched junction bases numbered 14, after V lost 10 bases and J lost 7 bases. Germline CDR1 is LNHDA and CDR2 is SQIVND (reference sequence). The CDR3 contains 15 residues. CDR3 sequence (DNA): TGTGCCACCGAACCGCCGGACAGGGCCATCGGGGAGCTGTTTTTT. Translated, it gives CATEPPDRAIGELFF.

The sample holds a few counts of this clone. The chain couples TRBV2 to TRBJ2-1; the D gene is possibly TRBD2 (5 bases). Germline V lookup: CDR1 SNHLY, CDR2 FYNNEI. Trimming pared 5 bases from V and 8 bases from J, leaving 10 bases between. This CDR3 is built from 12 residues. CDR3 bases: TGTGCCAGCAGTAGCGGTGGGGATGAGCAGTTCTTC. Amino acid sequence: CASSSGGDEQFF.

This clone appeared a single time. This chain connects TRBV3-1 (or the pseudogene TRBV3-2) to TRBJ2-5; 13 bases line up with TRBD2. With V trimmed by 0 bases and J by 7 bases, 8 bases remained unmatched. The CDR3 runs to 17 residues. Germline CDR1 reads LGHDT; CDR2 reads YNNKEL (reference sequence). Here the CDR3 DNA reads TGTGCCAGCAGCCAAGAGGGACTAGCGGGGTATCTGGGGACCCAGTACTTC. This codes for CASSQEGLAGYLGTQYF.

The genes are TRBV4-3 and TRBJ2-1, with unresolved D. This CDR3 is built from 18 residues. The V gene lost 0 bases and the J gene lost 1 base, with 16 bases spanning the gap. Germline V gives CDR1 LGHNA, CDR2 YSLEER. The CDR3 spells CASSQDTPAGTSYNEQFF. The CDR3 coding sequence is TGCGCCAGCAGCCAAGACACCCCAGCAGGTACATCCTACAATGAGCAGTTCTTC.

The chain employs TRBV5-1 and TRBJ2-5, with 10 positions matching TRBD2. With 4 bases clipped from V and 5 bases from J, the junction kept 14 bases outside the gene matches. Germline CDR1 is SGHRS and CDR2 is YFSETQ. CDR3 length: 17 amino acids. CDR3 coding DNA: TGCGCCAGCAGCATCCTTAGCGGGGGGATATTGAGGGAGACCCAGTACTTC. Amino acids: CASSILSGGILRETQYF.